This TCR beta chain emerged from a study of PD-1 blockade in mismatch repair-deficient tumors (TCRdb year 2017). Study-wide context: Between late 2013 and 2016, the trial enrolled about 93 consecutive patients with over nine mismatch repair-deficient cancer types, every one of whom had been previously treated and was progressing. Tumor-associated T cell clones in the peripheral blood of patients responding to PD-1 blockade were tracked using deep sequencing of TCR CDR3 regions. Broader findings and caveats from the paper: Tumor-resident clones, often undetectable in blood before treatment, expanded rapidly after pembrolizumab and then contracted, generally before radiologic responses.

Points on this clone: No antigen is known for it. No base quality information exists; no much larger clone differs at one position.

To prepare the library, the immunoSEQ multiplex PCR assay was applied. Sourced from immuneACCESS, this table was stored by TCRdb with only in-frame sequences that have V and J called. A share of the clones is absent; for the studies checked, an unresolved V gene accounts for under half, and the remainder has no known explanation. In this sample the table shows about 21,000 clones, roughly 81% of which occur a single time. Under 20% of the sample is in the top ten clones. Mismatch repair deficiency was established in every enrolled patient by polymerase chain reaction or immunohistochemistry. TCR sequencing was performed for a few patients who responded to pembrolizumab therapy. Pembrolizumab PD-1 blockade was prospectively tested in advanced mismatch repair-deficient cancers, regardless of tissue of origin, in the phase II trial. Peripheral blood T cell samples were collected serially, before PD-1 blockade began and at several time points afterward. The timing of each blood sample was reported as weeks after the first dose of pembrolizumab.

The CDR3 goes from the cysteine to the phenylalanine over 16 residues. The retained sequence is limited to the CDR3, 48 bases, with the frame set at the first base. The germline V gene supplies CDR1 MDHEN and CDR2 SYDVKM. The V end gives up 6 bases and the J end 7 bases, leaving 14 bases in the junction not matched to a gene. The source material was peripheral blood, sampled 2 weeks after starting pembrolizumab. The rearranged chain carries TRBV28 and TRBJ2-1; the central 8 bases match TRBD1. This TCR came from an adult with mismatch repair-deficient cancer. CDR3 region: CASSYQGANWMNEQFF. In nucleotides, the sequence is TGTGCCAGCAGCTATCAGGGGGCGAATTGGATGAATGAGCAGTTCTTC.